This TCR beta chain came from a study of metastatic and nonmetastatic thyroid tumors. Study as a whole: Repertoire comparisons spanned blood and tumor or nodule tissue from malignant and benign thyroid patients.

Before thyroid surgery, none of the patients had received any treatment. TCRdb re-called the PCR reads via MiXCR. The table lists tens of thousands of clones, roughly a fifth of them singletons. CDR1 and CDR2 (germline): DFQATT, SNEGSKA (reference sequence). V lost 3 bases, J lost 5 bases, and 13 bases stayed unmatched. CDR3 length equals 16 residues. The chain links TRBV20-1 to TRBJ2-1; 7 bases are a match to TRBD2. The sequencing input was blood. The origin of this receptor is a male donor with papillary thyroid cancer or a benign thyroid nodule (not recorded which). Some clones in this sample may be carry-over from other donors' samples. The CDR3, as DNA: TGCAGTGCTAGGGCTCCCGTAGCGGGTCAGAACAATGAGCAGTTCTTC. The encoded protein is CSARAPVAGQNNEQFF.